This passage covers 32 T cell receptor beta chains from one sample sequenced in a study of T cell responses to AZD1222 COVID-19 vaccine. The method was immunoSEQ multiplex PCR; TCRdb's version includes in-frame clones alone and lacks a portion of them. The data show approximately 70,000 clones, with around 85% seen just once and around 21% held by the top ten. The specimen was peripheral blood, collected on day 0 of AZD1222 vaccination. These receptors originate from an adult in good health.

The chain uses TRBV19 and TRBJ2-7; D unclear. This CDR3 spans 11 amino acids. V lost 3 bases and J lost 3, with 3 bases in between. Per the germline V gene, CDR1 is LNHDA and CDR2 is SQIVND (reference sequence). The CDR3 DNA sequence: TGTGCCAGTAGTATGGGCTACGAGCAGTACTTC. Encoded protein: CASSMGYEQYF.

This chain joins TRBV6-5 and TRBJ1-2; 7 bases are shared with TRBD1. The CDR3 consists of 13 residues. Germline V CDR1 and CDR2: MNHEY, SVGAGI. Trimming took 6 bases from V and 3 from J; bases not matched to a gene: 4. CDR3: CASSRGSYYGYTF. CDR3 coding DNA: TGTGCCAGCAGCAGGGGGTCCTACTATGGCTACACCTTC.

The rearrangement joins TRBV3-1 (or the pseudogene TRBV3-2) to TRBJ2-1, with no clear D. V was cut by 4 bases and J by 7 bases, with 23 bases left in between. The CDR3 totals 17 residues. Per germline, CDR1 LGHDT and CDR2 YNNKEL (reference sequence). The CDR3 nucleotides read TGTGCCAGCAGCCTGATATCACGGCCCCGGCACCTAAATGAGCAGTTCTTC. Protein: CASSLISRPRHLNEQFF.

This sequence joins TRBV5-1 and TRBJ2-1; the match to TRBD2 covers 8 bases. CDR3 length: 15 residues. Germline CDR1 and CDR2: SGHRS and YFSETQ. V trimming: 1 base; J trimming: 1 base; junction bases outside the gene matches: 1. CDR3 sequence: CASSLTSGSYNEQFF. The CDR3 region has the DNA TGCGCCAGCAGCTTGACTAGCGGATCCTACAATGAGCAGTTCTTC.

The chain joins TRBV10-3 to TRBJ1-1, with D hard to call. Germline V gene lookup returns CDR1 ENHRY and CDR2 SYGVKD. The CDR3 sequence is 15 residues long. V lost 10 bases and J lost 4, with 22 bases in between. The CDR3 loop is CATTYDTTRGTEAFF. The CDR3 DNA follows: TGTGCCACGACGTATGACACCACCCGGGGCACTGAAGCTTTCTTT.

DNA of the CDR3: TGCGCCAGCAGCTCCGGACAGGCCCTAGGCTACGAGCAGTACTTC. Translating gives CASSSGQALGYEQYF. This chain joins TRBV5-1 and TRBJ2-7, with TRBD1 matching 7 bases. CDR3 size: 15 residues. Unmatched junction bases numbered 9, after V lost 3 bases and J lost 3 bases. Germline V gene data show CDR1 as SGHRS and CDR2 as YFSETQ.

This chain uses TRBV2 with TRBJ1-2; D ambiguous. Germline assignment: CDR1 SNHLY and CDR2 FYNNEI. Trimming took off 10 bases at V and 3 bases at J, with 15 bases between the two ends. This CDR3 has 13 amino acids. The CDR3 here is CATSPWRDYGYTF. The CDR3 region has the DNA TGTGCCACCAGCCCATGGAGGGACTATGGCTACACCTTC.

The rearrangement links TRBV9 to TRBJ2-6; D not certain. Deletions cut 4 bases from V and 0 bases from J, with 8 bases between. Germline loops: CDR1 SGDLS, CDR2 YYNGEE. This CDR3 spans 15 amino acids. Here the CDR3 reads CASSPDISGANVLTF. For the CDR3, the DNA is TGTGCCAGCAGCCCCGACATCTCTGGGGCCAACGTCCTGACTTTC.

The V gene is TRBV12-3 or TRBV12-4, the J gene TRBJ1-2; D ambiguous. The V end lost 4 bases, the J end lost 2 bases, and 5 bases lay between the germline ends. The CDR3 is 12 amino acids. CDR3: CASSWQNYGYTF. The CDR3 DNA follows: TGTGCCAGCAGTTGGCAGAACTATGGCTACACCTTC.

DNA of the CDR3: TGTGCCAGCAGCGTAAACCAAGAGACCCAGTACTTC. This translates into CASSVNQETQYF. The V and J genes are TRBV9 and TRBJ2-5; D ambiguous. Trimming left V 1 base short and J 0 bases short, with 1 base between. The CDR3 spans 12 residues. Germline CDR1 is SGDLS and CDR2 is YYNGEE.

The chain uses TRBV2 and TRBJ2-7, with D tentatively TRBD2 (6 bases). This CDR3 contains 16 residues. In germline, CDR1 is SNHLY, CDR2 FYNNEI. Trimming took 6 bases from V and 2 from J, leaving 20 bases between them. The CDR3 region is CASRRDWQPSTYEQYF. The CDR3 DNA reads as TGTGCCAGCAGGAGGGACTGGCAACCCTCTACCTACGAGCAGTACTTC.

The rearrangement links TRBV7-9 to TRBJ1-5; maybe TRBD1 (5 bases). This CDR3 is built from 15 residues. V dropped 3 bases and J dropped 4 bases, with 13 bases sitting between them. Germline CDR1 and CDR2: SEHNR and FQNEAQ (reference sequence). The CDR3 DNA follows: TGTGCCAGCAGCTTGGGACCAACCAGAAATCAGCCCCAGCATTTT. This translates into CASSLGPTRNQPQHF.

The genes are TRBV11-2 and TRBJ1-3, with D unresolved. The germline gives CDR1 SGHAT, CDR2 FQNNGV. CDR3 length: 12 amino acids. V lost 5 bases, J lost 1 base, and 3 bases lay in between. CDR3 sequence: CASSRSGNTIYF. The CDR3 DNA reads as TGTGCCAGCAGCCGTTCTGGAAACACCATATATTTT.

The rearrangement joins TRBV29-1 to TRBJ2-7; 10 positions match TRBD2. CDR1 and CDR2 from the germline V gene are SQVTM and ANQGSEA. The V and J ends lost 5 bases and 5 bases, in that order; junction bases with no gene match: 6. This CDR3 spans 13 amino acids. Here the CDR3 reads CSVSSSGRNEQYF. As DNA, the CDR3 is TGCAGCGTTTCGTCTAGCGGGAGAAACGAGCAGTACTTC.

This clone was detected a few times. The V call is TRBV7-8, the J call TRBJ1-1; possibly TRBD1 for D (6 bases). Germline lookup yields CDR1 SGHVS and CDR2 FQNEAQ. The CDR3 sequence is 16 residues long. Deletions cut 2 bases from V and 2 bases from J, with 15 bases between. CDR3 nucleotides: TGTGCCAGCAGCTTAAACGCGGGGGGCTTAAACACTGAAGCTTTCTTT. Encoded protein: CASSLNAGGLNTEAFF.

This chain uses TRBV29-1 with TRBJ2-7; 8 bases agree with TRBD1. Unmatched junction bases numbered 7, after V lost 4 bases and J lost 8 bases. Germline loops: CDR1 SQVTM, CDR2 ANQGSEA. The length of the CDR3 is 12 residues. The CDR3 coding sequence is TGCAGCGTTGCGAACAGGGGGGAGCAGCAGTACTTC. This gives the protein CSVANRGEQQYF.

The table lists this clone with a few counts. One end of the junction does not line up with germline, which may come from a read error. This chain connects TRBV15 to TRBJ1-5, with D unresolved. The V gene's germline CDR1 is LNHNV and CDR2 YYDKDF (reference sequence). CDR3 size: 16 residues. CDR3 in amino acids: CATSRGRSGRDHPQHF. The DNA for the CDR3 is TGTGCCACCAGCAGAGGGCGATCGGGGAGGGATCACCCCCAGCATTTT.

The chain recombines TRBV7-9 with TRBJ2-4, with D maybe TRBD1 (5 bases). The CDR3 spans 16 residues. Trimming left V 0 bases short and J 1 base short, with 10 bases between. Germline V lookup: CDR1 SEHNR, CDR2 FQNEAQ (reference sequence). The CDR3 spells CASSLATVGAKNIQYF. As DNA, the CDR3 is TGTGCCAGCAGCTTAGCGACAGTTGGGGCCAAAAACATTCAGTACTTC.

The gene calls are TRBV29-1 and TRBJ2-1; the match to TRBD1 covers 10 bases. Germline V gives CDR1 SQVTM, CDR2 ANQGSEA. The CDR3 runs 14 residues. V was pared by 4 bases and J by 7 bases, with 7 bases of the junction left unmatched. CDR3 region: CSVGGGQGLNEQFF. The CDR3, as DNA: TGCAGCGTTGGGGGGGGACAGGGGCTGAATGAGCAGTTCTTC.

This clone has a handful of counts. The rearrangement uses TRBV15 and TRBJ2-7, with D unclear. The germline V gene encodes CDR1 LNHNV and CDR2 YYDKDF (reference sequence). The CDR3 covers 13 residues. V lost 0 bases, J lost 7 bases, and 10 bases lay in between. The CDR3 protein is CATSRDLGGEQYF. The CDR3, as DNA: TGTGCCACCAGCAGAGATCTGGGTGGGGAGCAGTACTTC.

V is TRBV6-6 and J is TRBJ1-6, with a possible D match to TRBD1 (5 bases). Per the germline V gene, CDR1 is MNHNY and CDR2 is SVGAGI (reference sequence). There are 11 residues in the CDR3. Trimming pared 8 bases from V and 12 bases from J, leaving 11 bases between. CDR3 sequence (DNA): TGTGCCAGCGGGGGGGAGGGACCCCTCCACTTT. This gives the protein CASGGEGPLHF.

This clone was seen a few times. The V gene is TRBV7-3, the J gene TRBJ2-1; no definite D call. The germline V and J ends were trimmed by 1 base and 7 bases, with 11 bases remaining between them. Germline CDR1 SGHTA, CDR2 FQGTGA. The CDR3 consists of 14 residues. This chain's CDR3 is CASSLNTNLNEQFF. For the CDR3, the DNA is TGTGCCAGCAGCTTAAACACAAACCTAAATGAGCAGTTCTTC.

The rearrangement links TRBV7-8 to TRBJ2-1; D possibly corresponds to TRBD2 (7 bases). V dropped 1 base and J dropped 5 bases, with 12 bases sitting between them. The V gene's germline CDR1 is SGHVS and CDR2 FQNEAQ. The CDR3 extends over 15 amino acids. CDR3 sequence reads: CASSLGRGAHNEQFF. For the CDR3, the DNA is TGTGCCAGCAGCTTAGGACGGGGGGCCCACAATGAGCAGTTCTTC.

This clone showed up just once. The J gene is TRBJ2-5, the V gene TRBV5-1; 8 bases are shared with TRBD2. The closer fit of TRBJ2-7 to the DNA end suggests the J call may be wrong. There are 13 residues in the CDR3. Germline V gene lookup returns CDR1 SGHRS and CDR2 YFSETQ. The CDR3 is CASSFGGGLEQYF. The DNA for the CDR3 is TGCGCCAGCAGCTTTGGCGGGGGGCTCGAGCAGTACTTC.

The rearrangement joins TRBV12-5 to TRBJ2-7, with D tentatively TRBD1 (6 bases). CDR3 size: 13 residues. V was cut by 6 bases and J by 0 bases, with 9 bases left in between. Germline lookup yields CDR1 LGHNT and CDR2 FRNRAP. Written as DNA, the CDR3 is TGTGCTAGTGGCCGGGACAACTCCTACGAGCAGTACTTC. This translates into CASGRDNSYEQYF.

The rearrangement joins TRBV4-1 to TRBJ1-2; D unclear. Germline-derived CDR1 and CDR2 are MGHRA and YSYEKL. V was trimmed by 1 base and J by 0 bases, leaving 9 bases between them. The CDR3 has 15 amino acids. This CDR3 reads CASSQGPSANYGYTF. The CDR3 coding sequence is TGCGCCAGCAGCCAAGGTCCGTCAGCTAACTATGGCTACACCTTC.

The V gene is TRBV11-2, the J gene TRBJ1-2, with 9 bases matching TRBD1. Germline V gene sequence: CDR1 SGHAT, CDR2 FQNNGV. Trimming at V came to 0 bases and at J to 3 bases, leaving 11 bases not matched to a gene. The CDR3 sequence is 18 residues long. CDR3 sequence reads: CASSLDPWDREEDYGYTF. For the CDR3, the DNA is TGTGCCAGCAGCTTAGACCCCTGGGACAGGGAGGAGGACTATGGCTACACCTTC.

This clone was detected only once. The chain has TRBV2 and TRBJ1-1; the D gene is possibly TRBD1 (5 bases). Looked up from germline, CDR1 is SNHLY and CDR2 is FYNNEI. Trimming pared 5 bases from V and 5 bases from J, leaving 12 bases between. This CDR3 comprises 13 residues. As DNA, the CDR3 is TGTGCCAGCAGTCTAGAGACAGAGACTGAAGCTTTCTTT. It translates to CASSLETETEAFF.

This chain joins TRBV5-1 and TRBJ2-6; unclear D gene. V was cut by 0 bases and J by 0 bases, with 4 bases left in between. This CDR3 comprises 15 residues. The germline V gene encodes CDR1 SGHRS and CDR2 YFSETQ. The CDR3 sequence: CASSLGYSGANVLTF. CDR3 sequence (DNA): TGCGCCAGCAGCTTGGGGTACTCTGGGGCCAACGTCCTGACTTTC.

The CDR3 spells CASSSLPREQFF. The DNA for the CDR3 is TGTGCCAGCAGTTCCCTCCCCAGGGAGCAGTTCTTC. The chain couples TRBV28 to TRBJ2-1; D is ambiguous. The germline CDR1 and CDR2 sequences are MDHEN and SYDVKM. V lost 4 bases to trimming and J lost 10 bases, with 11 bases between them. This CDR3 region has 12 residues.

V gene TRBV2 combines with J gene TRBJ1-2; D is ambiguous. The V gene's germline CDR1 is SNHLY and CDR2 FYNNEI. Trimming left V 5 bases short and J 5 bases short, with 15 bases between. The CDR3 contains 14 residues. The CDR3 loop reads CASSYLTGRYGYTF. The CDR3, as DNA: TGTGCCAGCAGTTACTTAACTGGTCGGTATGGCTACACCTTC.

The gene calls are TRBV6-5 and TRBJ2-7; 8 positions match TRBD1. CDR1 MNHEY and CDR2 SVGAGI come from the germline V gene. CDR3 length: 14 amino acids. The junction had 3 bases not matched to a gene; V was cut back by 2 bases and J by 3 bases. Here the CDR3 reads CASSYAGTGYEQYF. In DNA form, the CDR3 reads TGTGCCAGCAGTTACGCCGGGACAGGCTACGAGCAGTACTTC.